This T cell receptor (beta chain) was sequenced in a study of OX40 agonist ivuxolimab in advanced cancers. For the wider study: Ivuxolimab, which targeted the costimulatory receptor OX40 (CD134), was an agonistic, fully human IgG2 monoclonal antibody. Intravenous ivuxolimab was administered to patients every 2 weeks at six dose levels: 0.01, 0.1, 0.3, 1.5, 3 and 10 mg/kg. Among the roughly 52 dose-escalation patients, about 19 had hepatocellular carcinoma, 15 or so melanoma, 9 renal cell carcinoma and 9 head and neck cancer. In the dose-escalation cohort, 75% to 90% of patients were male, and the mean age was 60 years with a range of about 20 to 90. Patients were allowed to have had prior anti-PD-1, anti-PD-L1 or anti-CTLA-4 therapy, and 30% to 40% of the dose-escalation patients had been treated with checkpoint inhibitors. Partial responses occurred in three dose-escalation patients, of whom one had hepatocellular carcinoma and two had cutaneous melanoma. Peripheral TCRbeta sequencing was intended to test whether TCR sequence diversity was altered and clonal T-cell expansion was caused by ivuxolimab. The paper reports the monotherapy dose-escalation portion (N ≈ 50 patients) of the phase I ivuxolimab trial. What the research found in general, with its limitations: The antigen specificity of the clonally expanded peripheral T cells was not determined. Low levels of normalized T-cell clonal expansion were also seen in some nonresponding patients. At doses of 0.1 to 3.0 mg/kg, clonal expansion of both CD4+ and CD8+ T cells in blood was seen between baseline and week 6. In the 0.1-3.0 mg/kg groups, partial responders had among the lowest normalized peripheral clonal expansion, particularly in CD8+ T cells. On average, CD8+ T cells showed more expanded clones than CD4+ T cells after ivuxolimab.

To sequence the TCRbeta CDR3 region, genomic DNA was isolated from the sorted cells. The immunoSEQ Assay was used for sequencing of TCRbeta CDR3 regions. In its TCRdb copy, this immuneACCESS table keeps in-frame sequences only and misses some clones. Where compared with another copy, unresolved V genes explain less than half of these, and the others have no known cause. The sample data list some 50,000 clones, and approximately 87% of these were observed just once. Less than 4% of the sample belongs to the ten largest clones. Spanning cysteine to phenylalanine, the CDR3 consists of 13 amino acids. The only DNA kept is the CDR3, 39 bases in frame from the first base. Based on the germline V gene, the CDR1 and CDR2 sequences are ENHRY and SYGVKD. V gives up 7 bases and J gives up 3 bases, and the segment between their germline ends measures 12 bases. About this clone: Which antigen it targets is not known. No base qualities exist here, and no much larger clone lies one base off it.

The trial excluded patients who had a history of autoimmune disease or who were on systemic immunosuppression. In every dose cohort, peripheral blood was drawn for TCR sequencing at baseline, cycle 4 day 1, and cycle 7 day 1. Samples came from an open-label, multicenter, first-in-human phase I dose-escalation trial of ivuxolimab. Adults with locally advanced or metastatic head and neck squamous cell, hepatocellular, melanoma or renal cell carcinoma were enrolled in the trial. Before TCR sequencing, CD4+ and CD8+ T cells were separately sorted from peripheral blood. The chain couples TRBV10-3 to TRBJ1-1; the D gene remains uncertain. Source: CD4+ or CD8+ T cells sorted from blood, taken in a trial of the OX40 agonist ivuxolimab. The source is an adult with an advanced solid tumor such as melanoma, head and neck, liver or kidney cancer. The CDR3 here reads CAIKGRGDTEAFF. The nucleotides read TGTGCCATCAAGGGTCGGGGTGACACTGAAGCTTTCTTT.